The TCR beta chain under discussion was sequenced for a study of a mutant IDH1 vaccine in newly diagnosed glioma. On the study more broadly: Vaccination was launched 4-6 weeks after radiotherapy alone, or with temozolomide cycles. Beforehand, treatment had been radiotherapy, temozolomide, or both; the majority received both.

Method: immunoSEQ multiplex PCR; TCRdb's copy keeps in-frame clones and lacks some. The table records 37,000 or so clones, about four fifths of them present only once. This clone was recorded a few times. Its antigen is unknown. This CDR3 comprises 17 residues. V shed 3 bases, J shed 2 bases, and the junction held 13 bases outside the gene matches. CDR1 and CDR2 from the germline V gene are SEHNR and FQNEAQ (reference sequence). Documented time point: week 5, during vaccination. The vaccine gave 300 ug of a 20-mer mutant IDH1 peptide subcutaneously per dose. Study outcomes and limitations: Top-clonotype changes in peripheral T cells seemed unrelated to pseudoprogression.

This clonotype originated in a man younger than 45 with glioma. The sample here was PBMCs, taken from a glioma patient whose treatment included an IDH1 peptide vaccine. This sequence joins TRBV7-9 and TRBJ2-7; TRBD2 aligns across 7 bases. The CDR3 nucleotides read TGTGCCAGCAGCTTCGGAGGGAGGGCCGCGTTGGCCTACGAGCAGTACTTC. Its protein is CASSFGGRAALAYEQYF. Variable domain in full (rest from reference TRBV7-9 and TRBJ2-7): DTGVSQNPRHKITKRGQNVTFRCDPISEHNRLYWYRQTLGQGPEFLTYFQNEAQLEKSRLLSDRFSAERPKGSFSTLEIQRTEQGDSAMYLCASSFGGRAALAYEQYFGPGTRLTVT.